This TCR beta chain derives from a study of T cell repertoires in cytomegalovirus infection. Across the whole study: Indicated by public TCR beta signatures were CMV infection and matching HLA type.

The CDR3 length is 14 residues. Germline assignment: CDR1 LGHNA and CDR2 YSLEER. TCRdb re-derived calls from the reads in MiXCR, one entry per CDR3 protein. The sample lists some 600,000 distinct CDR3 sequences, 20% to 25% seen once, with roughly 8% in the top ten. Overall study findings and caveats: HLA-C-restricted CMV clonotypes gave the most frequent clonotype in two of eight donors. CMV carriers having the relevant HLA were flagged by cumulative public TCR beta family frequency.

Points on this clonotype: What it recognizes is unknown. Germline and junction disagree at one end, which may indicate a read error.

The sequenced sample consisted of CD8+ T cells from PBMCs. J is TRBJ1-5 and V is TRBV4-3; no definite D call. This clonotype was obtained from a human donor in good health (CMV status not recorded). Some clones in this sample may be carry-over from other donors' samples. The CDR3 loop reads CTSSQERVGQPQHF. As DNA, the CDR3 is TGCACCAGCAGCCAAGAAAGGGTTGGTCAGCCCCAGCATTTT.